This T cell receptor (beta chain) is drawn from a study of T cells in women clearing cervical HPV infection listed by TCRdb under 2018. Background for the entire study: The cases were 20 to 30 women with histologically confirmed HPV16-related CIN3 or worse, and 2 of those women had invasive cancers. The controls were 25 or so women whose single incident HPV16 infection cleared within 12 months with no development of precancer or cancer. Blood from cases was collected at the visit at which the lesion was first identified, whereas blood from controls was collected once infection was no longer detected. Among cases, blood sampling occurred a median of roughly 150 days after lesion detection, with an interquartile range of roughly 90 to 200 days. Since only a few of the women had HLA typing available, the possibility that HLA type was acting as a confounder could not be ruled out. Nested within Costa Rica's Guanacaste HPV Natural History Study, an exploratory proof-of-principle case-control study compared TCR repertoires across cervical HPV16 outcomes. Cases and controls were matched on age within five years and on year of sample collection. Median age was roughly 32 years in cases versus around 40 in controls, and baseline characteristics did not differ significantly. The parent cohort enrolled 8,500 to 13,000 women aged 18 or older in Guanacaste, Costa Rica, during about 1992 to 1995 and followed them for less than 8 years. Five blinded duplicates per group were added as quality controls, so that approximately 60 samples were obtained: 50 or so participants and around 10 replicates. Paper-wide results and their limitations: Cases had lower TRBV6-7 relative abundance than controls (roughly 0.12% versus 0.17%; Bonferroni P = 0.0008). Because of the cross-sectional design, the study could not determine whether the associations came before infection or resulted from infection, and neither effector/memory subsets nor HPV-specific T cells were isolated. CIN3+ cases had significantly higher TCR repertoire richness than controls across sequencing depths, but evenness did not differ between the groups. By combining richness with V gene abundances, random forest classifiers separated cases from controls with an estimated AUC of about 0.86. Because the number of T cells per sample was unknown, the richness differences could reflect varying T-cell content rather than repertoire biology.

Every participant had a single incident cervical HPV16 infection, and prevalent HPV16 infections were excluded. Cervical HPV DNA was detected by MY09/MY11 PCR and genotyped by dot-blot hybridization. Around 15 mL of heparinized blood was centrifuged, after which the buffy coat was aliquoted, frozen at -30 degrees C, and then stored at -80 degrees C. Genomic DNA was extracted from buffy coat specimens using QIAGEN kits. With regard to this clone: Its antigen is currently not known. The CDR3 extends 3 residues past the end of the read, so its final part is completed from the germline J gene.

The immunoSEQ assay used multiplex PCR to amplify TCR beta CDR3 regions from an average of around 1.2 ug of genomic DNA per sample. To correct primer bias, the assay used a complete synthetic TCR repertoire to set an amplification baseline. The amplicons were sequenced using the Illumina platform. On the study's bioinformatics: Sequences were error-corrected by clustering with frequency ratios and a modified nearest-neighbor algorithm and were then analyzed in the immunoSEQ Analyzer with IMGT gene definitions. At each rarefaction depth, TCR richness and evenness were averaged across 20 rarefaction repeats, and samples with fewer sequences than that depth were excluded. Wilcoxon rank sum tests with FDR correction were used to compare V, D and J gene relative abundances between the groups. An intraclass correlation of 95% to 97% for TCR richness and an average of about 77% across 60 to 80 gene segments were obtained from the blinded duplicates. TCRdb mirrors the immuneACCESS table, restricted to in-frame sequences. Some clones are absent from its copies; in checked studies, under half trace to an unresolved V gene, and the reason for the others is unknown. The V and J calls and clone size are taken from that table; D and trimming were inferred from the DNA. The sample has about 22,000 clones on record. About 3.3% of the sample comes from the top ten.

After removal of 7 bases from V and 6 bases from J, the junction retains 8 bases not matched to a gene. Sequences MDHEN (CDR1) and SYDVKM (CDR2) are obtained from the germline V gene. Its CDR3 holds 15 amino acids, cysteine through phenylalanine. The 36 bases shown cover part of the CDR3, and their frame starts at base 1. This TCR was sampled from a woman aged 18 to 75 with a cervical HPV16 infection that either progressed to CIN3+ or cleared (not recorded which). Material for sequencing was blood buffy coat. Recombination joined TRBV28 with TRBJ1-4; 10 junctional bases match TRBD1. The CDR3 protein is CASTVPGTGDEKLFF. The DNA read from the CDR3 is TGTGCCAGCACCGTACCCGGGACAGGGGATGAAAAA.